This entry is about one TCR beta chain. As originally analysed: Reference gene primer amplification in the assay estimated nucleated cell counts. Method: immunoSEQ multiplex PCR; TCRdb's copy keeps in-frame clones and lacks some. The DNA was the basis for D and trimming; V, J and clone size are from that table. Of fewer than 300,000 clones listed, 75% to 90% are singletons. The data were taken from a study of blood T cell repertoires in COVID-19. In the study overall: Both acute and convalescent COVID-19 samples were obtained from the United States, Italy and Spain. The analysed material was cDNA or gDNA that came from T cells, B-cell-depleted T cells, or PBMCs.

The TCR originated in a man aged 30 to 45 with acute or convalescent COVID-19. The sample taken for sequencing was peripheral blood.

Here the CDR3 reads CASSARDSYGYTF. CDR3 DNA: TGTGCCAGCAGTGCCCGGGACAGCTATGGCTACACCTTC. V gene TRBV25-1 combines with J gene TRBJ1-2, with TRBD1 identical over 7 bases. Germline V gene data show CDR1 as MGHDK and CDR2 as SYGVNS. This CDR3 has 13 residues. The J segment lost 4 bases and the V segment lost 4 bases, leaving 3 bases of the junction unmatched.